These 15 T cell receptor beta chains came from one sample sequenced in a study of T cells in Graves' hyperthyroidism and ophthalmopathy. Amplified regions were TCR beta CDR3 sequences from RNA transcripts. Primed by the HTBI set, a first-round RT-PCR was run on the TCR CDR3. Each CDR3 protein is one row after TCRdb ran MiXCR on the multiplex PCR reads. The table lists a few hundred thousand distinct CDR3 sequences, around 15% of them singletons. The sample was blood. These receptors all stem from a woman aged 30 to 39 with Graves' ophthalmopathy.

The gene calls are TRBV27 and TRBJ2-3; possible D gene TRBD1, 5 bases. Trimming left V 2 bases short and J 0 bases short, with 12 bases between. Germline CDR1 and CDR2: MNHEY and SMNVEV (reference sequence). CDR3 length: 16 residues. Here the CDR3 reads CASSLAGILSTDTQYF. DNA for the CDR3: TGTGCCAGCAGTTTAGCAGGGATCCTTAGCACAGATACGCAGTATTTT.

The chain links TRBV7-8 to TRBJ2-3; 14 bases line up with TRBD2. V was clipped by 6 bases and J by 1 base; unmatched bases: 6. Germline-derived CDR1 and CDR2 are SGHVS and FQNEAQ. The CDR3 has 17 residues. The CDR3 coding sequence is TGTGCCAGCAGTCCGACTAGCGGGGGGGCGTGCACAGATACGCAGTATTTT. It is translated as CASSPTSGGACTDTQYF. The whole variable domain, remainder taken from reference TRBV7-8 and TRBJ2-3, is GAGVSQSPRYKVAKRGQDVALRCDPISGHVSLFWYQQALGQGPEFLTYFQNEAQLDKSGLPSDRFFAERPEGSVSTLKIQRTQQEDSAVYLCASSPTSGGACTDTQYFGPGTRLTVL.

The J gene is TRBJ1-1, the V gene TRBV18; D call uncertain. V was shortened by 3 bases and J by 5 bases, with 10 bases between the two germline ends. CDR1 is KGHSH, CDR2 LQKENI, per germline. This CDR3 has 13 amino acids. The CDR3 sequence is CASSPALSTEAFF. The CDR3 DNA reads as TGTGCCAGCTCACCGGCTTTAAGTACTGAAGCTTTCTTT.

This clonotype came up many times. The J gene is TRBJ2-5, the V gene TRBV20-1; TRBD2 aligns across 13 bases. Germline CDR1 is DFQATT and CDR2 is SNEGSKA (reference sequence). Unmatched junction bases numbered 11, after V lost 6 bases and J lost 4 bases. The CDR3 has 16 residues. CDR3 sequence (DNA): TGCAGTGCGGAACCCACTAGCGGGGGGGCGGCAGAGACCCAGTACTTC. This sequence encodes CSAEPTSGGAAETQYF.

V gene TRBV27 combines with J gene TRBJ1-4; D remains unclear. The CDR3 is 15 residues long. CDR1 MNHEY and CDR2 SMNVEV come from the germline V gene (reference sequence). V was cut by 5 bases and J by 5 bases, with 15 bases left in between. The CDR3 DNA follows: TGTGCCAGCAGTAACCCAGCATTCCGGAATGAAAAACTGTTTTTT. Protein: CASSNPAFRNEKLFF. Together with reference TRBV27 and TRBJ1-4, the CDR3 gives the full variable domain: EAQVTQNPRYLITVTGKKLTVTCSQNMNHEYMSWYRQDPGLGLRQIYYSMNVEVTDKGDVPEGYKVSRKEKRNFPLILESPSPNQTSLYFCASSNPAFRNEKLFFGSGTQLSVL.

This clonotype has only a few counts. This chain joins TRBV19 and TRBJ1-2; 9 nucleotides match TRBD1. Germline V gene sequence: CDR1 LNHDA, CDR2 SQIVND (reference sequence). V was pared by 7 bases and J by 3 bases, with 3 bases of the junction left unmatched. There are 13 residues in the CDR3. The CDR3 is CASNRGRDYGYTF. The DNA for the CDR3 is TGTGCCAGTAACAGGGGGCGCGACTATGGCTACACCTTC.

At least ten counts were recorded for this clonotype. The chain combines TRBV7-8 with TRBJ2-1; D remains ambiguous. The CDR3 contains 14 residues. Trimming stripped 5 bases from V and 7 bases from J, with 15 bases between. The germline V gene has CDR1 SGHVS and CDR2 FQNEAQ. The CDR3 bases are TGTGCCAGCAGCCCAGGACGGTCCATGAATGAGCAGTTCTTC. Protein product: CASSPGRSMNEQFF.

This clonotype has ten or more counts. This sequence joins TRBV20-1 and TRBJ2-3; 9 bases map to TRBD2. Per the germline V gene, CDR1 is DFQATT and CDR2 is SNEGSKA (reference sequence). V shed 0 bases and J 6 bases; nucleotides not matched to a gene: 7. The CDR3 is 15 amino acids. CDR3 loop: CSAREAGGPTDTQYF. In nucleotides, the CDR3 is TGCAGTGCTAGAGAGGCGGGGGGGCCGACGGATACGCAGTATTTT.

The sample holds a few counts of this clonotype. The chain employs TRBV12-3 or TRBV12-4 and TRBJ2-5; no firm D call. The CDR3 covers 14 residues. V dropped 3 bases and J dropped 3 bases, with 11 bases sitting between them. CDR3 nucleotides: TGTGCCAGCAGTTTCGAACAGCTCGAAGAGACCCAGTACTTC. This codes for CASSFEQLEETQYF.

Ten or more counts support this clonotype. This chain connects TRBV14 to TRBJ2-1; 10 nucleotides line up with TRBD1. Germline CDR1 reads SGHDN; CDR2 reads FVKESK. The CDR3 is 14 amino acids. V lost 5 bases, J lost 9 bases, and 7 bases stayed unmatched. For the CDR3, the DNA is TGTGCCAGCAGCAAAAGGACAGGGGGTATTGAGCAGTTCTTC. It codes for CASSKRTGGIEQFF.

The chain has TRBV3-1 and TRBJ2-3; possible D gene TRBD2, 6 bases. Germline-derived CDR1 and CDR2 are LGHDT and YNNKEL (reference sequence). V was trimmed by 3 bases and J by 6 bases, leaving 10 bases between them. The CDR3 is 13 amino acids. The chain's CDR3 is CASSHVGGDTQYF. In DNA, the CDR3 is TGTGCCAGCAGCCACGTGGGGGGTGATACGCAGTATTTT.

This clonotype showed up just a few times. The chain recombines TRBV7-9 with TRBJ2-3; D possibly corresponds to TRBD2 (7 bases). Germline values: CDR1 SEHNR, CDR2 FQNEAQ (reference sequence). The CDR3 spans 21 residues. The V gene lost 3 bases and the J gene lost 2 bases, with 30 bases spanning the gap. CDR3: CASSFHDGRGGAGLDTDTQYF. The CDR3, as DNA: TGTGCCAGCAGCTTTCATGATGGTAGGGGGGGGGCCGGTCTGGACACAGATACGCAGTATTTT.

Ten or more counts support this clonotype. This rearrangement joins TRBV24-1 to TRBJ2-7; 11 positions match TRBD2. CDR1 KGHDR and CDR2 SFDVKD come from the germline V gene. Trimming took 4 bases from V and 3 from J; bases not matched to a gene: 13. This CDR3 is 18 amino acids long. The CDR3 DNA follows: TGTGCCACCAGTGACTACACACCCGGGACTAGCGGAGGCTACGAGCAGTACTTC. Encoded protein: CATSDYTPGTSGGYEQYF.

This clonotype showed up many times. The chain has TRBV20-1 and TRBJ1-5, with D perhaps matching TRBD1 (5 bases). CDR1 and CDR2 (germline): DFQATT, SNEGSKA (reference sequence). V lost 6 bases and J lost 0, with 24 bases in between. The CDR3 is 18 residues long. As DNA, the CDR3 is TGCAGTGCACGCCCTGGCGGGGGGGGAACTTATAGCAATCAGCCCCAGCATTTT. Its translation: CSARPGGGGTYSNQPQHF.

V is TRBV15 and J is TRBJ1-5; maybe TRBD1 (6 bases). Trimming removed 1 base at V and 3 bases at J, with 10 bases between. Germline values: CDR1 LNHNV, CDR2 YYDKDF (reference sequence). This CDR3 has 15 residues. CDR3 coding DNA: TGTGCCACCAGCAGAGGTACAGGGCCCAATCAGCCCCAGCATTTT. Encoded protein: CATSRGTGPNQPQHF. Drawing the rest from reference TRBV15 and TRBJ1-5, the complete variable domain is DAMVIQNPRYQVTQFGKPVTLSCSQTLNHNVMYWYQQKSSQAPKLLFHYYDKDFNNEADTPDNFQSRRPNTSFCFLDIRSPGLGDTAMYLCATSRGTGPNQPQHFGDGTRLSIL.